One sample yielded the 5 T cell receptor beta chains listed below, sequenced in a study of blood T cell repertoires in COVID-19. Clones were sequenced by immunoSEQ multiplex PCR, and TCRdb holds only the in-frame ones, with some missing. This sample has roughly 120,000 clones; approximately 90% occur once, and the top ten carry just over 2%. The sequenced sample was peripheral blood. These receptor sequences come from a man aged 45-65 years with COVID-19, enrolled during active disease.

The rearrangement uses TRBV7-9 and TRBJ2-2; 8 nucleotides agree with TRBD2. Germline V gene sequence: CDR1 SEHNR, CDR2 FQNEAQ (reference sequence). The CDR3 length is 16 residues. With V trimmed by 1 base and J by 7 bases, 8 bases remained unmatched. Written as DNA, the CDR3 is TGTGCCAGCAGCTTAGATCCAGCGGGAGCGGGCGGGGAGCTGTTTTTT. Protein sequence: CASSLDPAGAGGELFF.

This chain links TRBV18 with TRBJ1-1, with 9 positions matching TRBD1. Germline assignment: CDR1 KGHSH and CDR2 LQKENI. With V trimmed by 3 bases and J by 4 bases, 6 bases remained unmatched. CDR3 length: 15 residues. The CDR3 nucleotides read TGTGCCAGCTCACCCGACAGGGGGGGTTTCACTGAAGCTTTCTTT. This sequence encodes CASSPDRGGFTEAFF.

The chain uses TRBV6-5 and TRBJ1-5, with TRBD1 identical over 7 bases. Germline V gene lookup returns CDR1 MNHEY and CDR2 SVGAGI. The CDR3 totals 14 residues. Trimming at V came to 8 bases and at J to 4 bases, leaving 8 bases not matched to a gene. CDR3 residues: CASRIAGGNQPQHF. CDR3 coding DNA: TGTGCCAGCCGAATCGCAGGGGGTAATCAGCCCCAGCATTTT.

In this sample, this clone turned up once. The V call is TRBV19, the J call TRBJ2-2; TRBD1 matches 9 bases. V shed 5 bases and J 2 bases; nucleotides not matched to a gene: 6. This CDR3 contains 16 residues. From germline, CDR1 is LNHDA and CDR2 SQIVND (reference sequence). The CDR3 sequence is CASSPRTGANTGELFF. For the CDR3, the DNA is TGTGCCAGTAGTCCCAGGACAGGGGCAAACACCGGGGAGCTGTTTTTT.

The chain joins TRBV7-2 to TRBJ1-3; no clear D gene. Looked up from germline, CDR1 is SGHTA and CDR2 is FQGNSA. The V end was cut by 0 bases, the J end by 0 bases, with 9 bases between. The CDR3 length is 16 residues. DNA of the CDR3: TGTGCCAGCAGCTTAGCCGGCGGAGACTCTGGAAACACCATATATTTT. Translation gives CASSLAGGDSGNTIYF.